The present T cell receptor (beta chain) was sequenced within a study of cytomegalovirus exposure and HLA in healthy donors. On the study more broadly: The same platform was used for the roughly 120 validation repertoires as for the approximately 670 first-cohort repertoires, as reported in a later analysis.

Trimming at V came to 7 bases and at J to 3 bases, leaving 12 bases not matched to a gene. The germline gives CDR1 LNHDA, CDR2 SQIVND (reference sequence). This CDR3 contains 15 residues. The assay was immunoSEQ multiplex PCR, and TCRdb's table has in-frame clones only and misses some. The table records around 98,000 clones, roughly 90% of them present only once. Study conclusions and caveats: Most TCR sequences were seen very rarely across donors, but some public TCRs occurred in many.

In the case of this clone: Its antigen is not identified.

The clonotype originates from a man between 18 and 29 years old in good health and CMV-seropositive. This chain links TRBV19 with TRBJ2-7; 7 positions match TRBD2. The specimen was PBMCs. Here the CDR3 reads CASTPNGEGNYEQYF. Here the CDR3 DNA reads TGTGCCAGTACCCCGAATGGGGAGGGAAACTACGAGCAGTACTTC.